This T cell receptor (beta chain) was obtained from a study of CD8+CD57+ T cells in acquired aplastic anemia. Trimming took 7 bases from V and 2 from J; bases not matched to a gene: 3. The germline gives CDR1 SNHLY, CDR2 FYNNEI. The CDR3 has 15 residues. The use of genomic DNA as template underpinned the TCR beta VDJ and CDR3 profiling. MiXCR, run by TCRdb on the reads, gives a single entry per CDR3 protein. The sample contains 150,000 or so distinct CDR3 sequences, 63% of which appear only once. This TCR derives from a human donor in good health. The gene calls are TRBV2 and TRBJ2-1; 12 nucleotides match TRBD2. The sequenced sample was sorted CD4+, CD8+, or CD8+CD57+ T cells (not recorded which) from PBMCs. The CDR3 DNA follows: TGTGCCAGCACGGCTAGCGGGGGGGCCTACAATGAGCAGTTCTTC. Residues: CASTASGGAYNEQFF.